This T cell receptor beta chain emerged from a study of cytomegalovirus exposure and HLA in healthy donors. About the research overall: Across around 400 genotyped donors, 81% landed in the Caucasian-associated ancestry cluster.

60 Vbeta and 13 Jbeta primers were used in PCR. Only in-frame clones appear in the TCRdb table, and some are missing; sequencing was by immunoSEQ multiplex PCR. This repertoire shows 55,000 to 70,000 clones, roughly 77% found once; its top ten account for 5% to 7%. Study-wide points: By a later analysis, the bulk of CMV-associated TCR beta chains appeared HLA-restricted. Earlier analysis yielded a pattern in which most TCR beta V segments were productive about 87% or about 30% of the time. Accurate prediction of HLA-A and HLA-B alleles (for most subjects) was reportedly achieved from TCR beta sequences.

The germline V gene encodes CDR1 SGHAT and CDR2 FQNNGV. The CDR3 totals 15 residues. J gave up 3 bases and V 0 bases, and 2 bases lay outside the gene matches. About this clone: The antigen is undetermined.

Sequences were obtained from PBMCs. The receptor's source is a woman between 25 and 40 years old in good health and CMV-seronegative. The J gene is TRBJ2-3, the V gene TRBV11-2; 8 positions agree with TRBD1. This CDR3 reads CASSLDRGRTDTQYF. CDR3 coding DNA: TGTGCCAGCAGCTTAGACAGGGGGCGTACAGATACGCAGTATTTT.